This paragraph covers one T cell receptor beta chain sequence. Profiled with immunoSEQ multiplex PCR; TCRdb holds only in-frame clones, not every one. The table includes about 30,000 clones, around 95% detected once. This entry comes from a study of T cells in tuberculosis. The sample taken for sequencing was PBMCs. This sequence was found in a donor between 10 and 35 years old with latent tuberculosis or without tuberculosis infection.

The CDR3 protein is CASSLAERGGAFF. The CDR3 region has the DNA TGTGCCAGCAGCTTAGCAGAGAGAGGTGGGGCTTTCTTT. J is TRBJ1-1 and V is TRBV7-2, with no clear D. The V and J ends lost 0 bases and 11 bases respectively, with 13 bases between them. The length of the CDR3 is 13 residues. Germline V CDR1 and CDR2: SGHTA, FQGNSA. Full variable domain (outside the CDR3, taken from reference TRBV7-2 and TRBJ1-1): GAGVSQSPSNKVTEKGKDVELRCDPISGHTALYWYRQSLGQGLEFLIYFQGNSAPDKSGLPSDRFSAERTGGSVSTLTIQRTQQEDSAVYLCASSLAERGGAFFGQGTRLTVV.